This T cell receptor (beta chain) was found in a study of T cells in Graves' hyperthyroidism and ophthalmopathy. Study at large: The authors collected peripheral blood at initial diagnosis, before any treatment.

Study-level points and caveats: The model's output predicted ophthalmopathy at a median of roughly 6.9 months prior to onset.

The table lists this clonotype with a few counts. The antigen is not known. Germline values: CDR1 SNHLY, CDR2 FYNNEI. Trimming took 8 bases from V and 2 from J, leaving 12 bases between them. This CDR3 region has 13 residues. The TCR beta CDR3 regions underwent amplification using RNA transcripts as the source. TCR CDR3 regions were first amplified by RT-PCR with HTBI primers. From the multiplex PCR reads, TCRdb called clonotypes with MiXCR, one entry per CDR3 protein. This table holds 350,000 to 450,000 distinct CDR3 sequences, over 13% found once. In the ophthalmopathy cohort, Clinical Activity Score was at least 3, NOSPECS grade at least 4, and duration under 3 months. Patients were excluded for uncontrolled infection, other autoimmune disease, pregnancy or lactation.

The chain is built from TRBV2 and TRBJ2-5; D is tentatively TRBD1 or TRBD2 (5 bases each). Sequenced input: blood. This sequence originates from a man in his fifties or sixties with Graves' ophthalmopathy. CDR3 sequence (DNA): TGTGCCAGCCTCCGGGACGCTCAAGAGACCCAGTACTTC. Encoded protein: CASLRDAQETQYF.